This TCR beta chain appears in the sequencing data of a study of control samples from healthy donors and cancer patients. This clone was recorded only once. Per the germline V gene, CDR1 is SGHKS and CDR2 is YYEKEE (reference sequence). Losses at the gene ends were 3 bases for V and 3 bases for J; bases not matched to a gene: 8. The CDR3 runs to 15 residues. TCRdb's copy holds only in-frame clones and misses some; the assay was immunoSEQ multiplex PCR. The table records around 150,000 clones, around 90% of them present only once. The clonotype originates from a young man in good health. The rearrangement links TRBV5-5 to TRBJ2-7; 8 bases are shared with TRBD2. The sequencing input was blood. CDR3 DNA: TGTGCCAGCAGCTACGGGAGAGCGGGGGACTACGAGCAGTACTTC. It is translated as CASSYGRAGDYEQYF. Looking up the rest from reference TRBV5-5 and TRBJ2-7 gives the full variable domain: DAGVTQSPTHLIKTRGQQVTLRCSPISGHKSVSWYQQVLGQGPQFIFQYYEKEERGRGNFPDRFSARQFPNYSSELNVNALLLGDSALYLCASSYGRAGDYEQYFGPGTRLTVT.